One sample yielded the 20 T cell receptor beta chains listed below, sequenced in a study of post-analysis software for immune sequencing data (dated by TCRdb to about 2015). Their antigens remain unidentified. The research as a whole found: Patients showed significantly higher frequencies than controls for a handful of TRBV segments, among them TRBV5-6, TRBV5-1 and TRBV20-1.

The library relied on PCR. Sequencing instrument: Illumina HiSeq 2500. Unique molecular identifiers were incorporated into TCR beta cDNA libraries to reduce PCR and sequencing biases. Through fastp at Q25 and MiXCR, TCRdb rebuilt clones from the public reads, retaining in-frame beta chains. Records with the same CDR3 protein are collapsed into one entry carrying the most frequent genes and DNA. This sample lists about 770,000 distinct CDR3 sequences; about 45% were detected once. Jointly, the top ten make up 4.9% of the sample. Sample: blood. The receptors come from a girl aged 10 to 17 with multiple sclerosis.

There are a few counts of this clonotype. The CDR3: CASSLGAGHEQYF. The DNA of the CDR3 is TGTGCCAGCAGCTTAGGTGCAGGACACGAGCAGTACTTC. V gene TRBV11-2 combines with J gene TRBJ2-4; D is unresolved. The DNA end favors TRBJ2-7, so the J call may be wrong. Germline assignment: CDR1 SGHAT and CDR2 FQNNGV. The CDR3 extends over 13 amino acids.

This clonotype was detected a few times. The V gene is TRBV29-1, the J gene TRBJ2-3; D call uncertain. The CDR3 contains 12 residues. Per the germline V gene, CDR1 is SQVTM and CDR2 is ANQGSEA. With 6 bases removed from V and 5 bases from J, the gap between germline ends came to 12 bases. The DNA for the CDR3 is TGCAGCGTGCCTCATGCTGGAGATACGCAGTATTTT. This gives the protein CSVPHAGDTQYF.

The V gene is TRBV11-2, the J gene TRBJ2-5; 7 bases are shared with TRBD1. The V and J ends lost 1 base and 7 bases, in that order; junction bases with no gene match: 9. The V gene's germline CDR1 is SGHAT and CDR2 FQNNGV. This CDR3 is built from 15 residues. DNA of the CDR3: TGTGCCAGCAGCTTAGCCGGAATACAGGGGCGGACCCAGTACTTC. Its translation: CASSLAGIQGRTQYF.

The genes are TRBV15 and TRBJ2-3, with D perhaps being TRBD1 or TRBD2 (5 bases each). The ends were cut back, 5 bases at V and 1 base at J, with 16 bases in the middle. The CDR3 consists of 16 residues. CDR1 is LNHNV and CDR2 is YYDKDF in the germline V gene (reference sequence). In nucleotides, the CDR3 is TGTGCCACCAGCGACCTCAGGGAGCCGGGCACAGATACGCAGTATTTT. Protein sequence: CATSDLREPGTDTQYF. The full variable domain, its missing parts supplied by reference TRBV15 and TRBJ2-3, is DAMVIQNPRYQVTQFGKPVTLSCSQTLNHNVMYWYQQKSSQAPKLLFHYYDKDFNNEADTPDNFQSRRPNTSFCFLDIRSPGLGDTAMYLCATSDLREPGTDTQYFGPGTRLTVL.

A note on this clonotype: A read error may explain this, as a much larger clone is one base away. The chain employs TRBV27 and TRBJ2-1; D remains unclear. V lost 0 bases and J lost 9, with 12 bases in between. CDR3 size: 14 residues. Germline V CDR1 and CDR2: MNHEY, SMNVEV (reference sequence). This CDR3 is CASSLSWTNIEQFF. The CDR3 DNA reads TGTGCCAGCAGTTTATCGTGGACCAACATTGAGCAGTTCTTC.

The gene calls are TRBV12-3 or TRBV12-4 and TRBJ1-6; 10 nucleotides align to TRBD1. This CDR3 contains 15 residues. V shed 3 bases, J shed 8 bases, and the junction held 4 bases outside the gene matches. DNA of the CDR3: TGTGCCAGCAGTTTGCGGGACAGGGGCGATTCACCCCTCCACTTT. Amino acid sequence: CASSLRDRGDSPLHF.

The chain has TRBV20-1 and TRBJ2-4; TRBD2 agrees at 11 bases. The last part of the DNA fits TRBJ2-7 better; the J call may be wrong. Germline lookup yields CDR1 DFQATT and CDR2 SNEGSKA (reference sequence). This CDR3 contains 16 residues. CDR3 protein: CSARGPGTSGTYEQYF. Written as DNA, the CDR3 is TGCAGTGCTAGAGGGCCCGGGACTAGCGGAACCTACGAGCAGTACTTC.

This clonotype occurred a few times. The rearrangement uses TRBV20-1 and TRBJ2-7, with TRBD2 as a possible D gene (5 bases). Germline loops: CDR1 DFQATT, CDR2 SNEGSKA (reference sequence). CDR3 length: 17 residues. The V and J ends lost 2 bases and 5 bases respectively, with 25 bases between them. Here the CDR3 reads CSARNARDTILAHEQYF. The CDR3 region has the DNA TGCAGTGCTAGAAATGCACGGGATACTATCCTAGCCCACGAGCAGTACTTC.

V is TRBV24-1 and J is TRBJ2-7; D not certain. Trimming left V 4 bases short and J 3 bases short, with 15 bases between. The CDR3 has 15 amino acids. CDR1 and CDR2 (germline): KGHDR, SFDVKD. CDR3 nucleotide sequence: TGTGCCACCAGTGACTCTAGACTTCAGAGCTACGAGCAGTACTTC. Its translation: CATSDSRLQSYEQYF.

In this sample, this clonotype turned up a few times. CDR3: CSVSQGGSAFF. The CDR3 nucleotides are TGCAGCGTCTCCCAGGGCGGATCGGCTTTCTTT. The chain joins TRBV29-1 to TRBJ1-1, with D possibly matching TRBD1 (5 bases). The germline gives CDR1 SQVTM, CDR2 ANQGSEA. The length of the CDR3 is 11 residues. V gave up 6 bases and J gave up 11 bases, with 16 bases separating them. The variable domain in full, with the rest retrieved from reference TRBV29-1 and TRBJ1-1, is SAVISQKPSRDICQRGTSLTIQCQVDSQVTMMFWYRQQPGQSLTLIATANQGSEATYESGFVIDKFPISRPNLTFSTLTVSNMSPEDSSIYLCSVSQGGSAFFGQGTRLTVV.

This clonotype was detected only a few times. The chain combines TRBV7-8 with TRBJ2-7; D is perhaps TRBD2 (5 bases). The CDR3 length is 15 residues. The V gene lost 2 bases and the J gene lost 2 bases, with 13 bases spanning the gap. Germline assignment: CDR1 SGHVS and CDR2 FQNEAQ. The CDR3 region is CASSLRVSGPYEQYF. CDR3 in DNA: TGTGCCAGCAGCTTAAGGGTCAGCGGCCCCTACGAGCAGTACTTC.

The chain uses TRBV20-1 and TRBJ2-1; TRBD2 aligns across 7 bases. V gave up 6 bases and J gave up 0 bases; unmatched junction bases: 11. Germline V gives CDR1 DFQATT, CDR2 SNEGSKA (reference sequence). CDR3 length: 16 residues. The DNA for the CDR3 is TGCAGTGCCCCTCCCGGGCTAGCGGACTCCTACAATGAGCAGTTCTTC. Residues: CSAPPGLADSYNEQFF.

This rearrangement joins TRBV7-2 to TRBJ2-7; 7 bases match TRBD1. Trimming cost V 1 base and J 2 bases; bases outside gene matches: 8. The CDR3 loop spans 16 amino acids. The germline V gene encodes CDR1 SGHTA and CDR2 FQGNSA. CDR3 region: CASSLETGTDPYEQYF. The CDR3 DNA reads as TGTGCCAGCAGCTTAGAGACCGGGACAGACCCCTACGAGCAGTACTTC. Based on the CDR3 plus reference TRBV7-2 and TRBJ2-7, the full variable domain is GAGVSQSPSNKVTEKGKDVELRCDPISGHTALYWYRQSLGQGLEFLIYFQGNSAPDKSGLPSDRFSAERTGGSVSTLTIQRTQQEDSAVYLCASSLETGTDPYEQYFGPGTRLTVT.

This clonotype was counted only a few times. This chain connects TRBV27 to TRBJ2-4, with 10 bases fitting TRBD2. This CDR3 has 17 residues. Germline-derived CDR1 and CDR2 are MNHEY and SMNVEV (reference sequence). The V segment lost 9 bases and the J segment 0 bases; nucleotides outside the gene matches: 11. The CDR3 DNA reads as TGTGCCAGGGTAACTAGCGGGGATTCCTTAGCCAAAAACATTCAGTACTTC. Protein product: CARVTSGDSLAKNIQYF.

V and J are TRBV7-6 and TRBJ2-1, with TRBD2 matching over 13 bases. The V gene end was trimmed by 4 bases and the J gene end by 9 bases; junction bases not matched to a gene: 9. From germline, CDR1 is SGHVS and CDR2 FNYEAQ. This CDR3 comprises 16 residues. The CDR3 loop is CASSSTGTSGKCEQFF. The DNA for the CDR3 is TGTGCCAGCAGCTCTACCGGGACTAGCGGGAAATGTGAGCAGTTCTTC.

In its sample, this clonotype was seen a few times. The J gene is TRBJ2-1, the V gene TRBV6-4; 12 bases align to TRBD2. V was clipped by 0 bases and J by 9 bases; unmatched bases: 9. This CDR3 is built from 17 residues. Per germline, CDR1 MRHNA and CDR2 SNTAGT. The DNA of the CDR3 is TGTGCCAGCAGTGACTCGAAGCTAGCGGGAGGGCCGGGTGAGCAGTTCTTC. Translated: CASSDSKLAGGPGEQFF.

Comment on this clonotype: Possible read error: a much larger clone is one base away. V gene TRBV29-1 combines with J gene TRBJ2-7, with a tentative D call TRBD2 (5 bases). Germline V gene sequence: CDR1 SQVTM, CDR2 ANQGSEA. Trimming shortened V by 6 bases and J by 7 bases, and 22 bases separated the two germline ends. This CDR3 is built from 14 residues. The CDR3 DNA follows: TGCAGCGTCCGGGTAGGGAGCCTTATTGGTGAGCAGTACTTC. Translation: CSVRVGSLIGEQYF.

The DNA for the CDR3 is TGTGCCAGCAGTTTATTGGCCAGGGATACGCAGTATTTT. Translated: CASSLLARDTQYF. The V and J genes are TRBV27 and TRBJ2-3; D gene uncertain. Trimming removed 1 base at V and 6 bases at J, with 8 bases between. The length of the CDR3 is 13 residues. Germline V gives CDR1 MNHEY, CDR2 SMNVEV (reference sequence).

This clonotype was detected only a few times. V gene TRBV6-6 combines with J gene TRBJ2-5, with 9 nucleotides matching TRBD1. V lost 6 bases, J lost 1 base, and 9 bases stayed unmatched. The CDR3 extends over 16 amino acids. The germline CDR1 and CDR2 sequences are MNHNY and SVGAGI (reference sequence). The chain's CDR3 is CASRPPGQGFQETQYF. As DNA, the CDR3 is TGTGCCAGCAGGCCTCCGGGACAGGGCTTCCAAGAGACCCAGTACTTC.

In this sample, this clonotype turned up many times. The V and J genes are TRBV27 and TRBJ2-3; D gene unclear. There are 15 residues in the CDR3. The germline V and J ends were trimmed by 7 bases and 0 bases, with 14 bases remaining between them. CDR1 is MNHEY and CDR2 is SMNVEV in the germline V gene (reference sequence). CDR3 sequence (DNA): TGTGCCAGCACCCTGCAAGATCCTAGCACAGATACGCAGTATTTT. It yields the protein CASTLQDPSTDTQYF.